The rows below give T cell receptor beta chains drawn from one sample of a study. From the 5' RACE reads, TCRdb called clonotypes with MiXCR, one entry per CDR3 protein. This sample yields about 40,000 distinct CDR3 sequences, of which 18% are seen a single time; 2.5% to 3.5% belongs to the top ten. The sequencing sample was made of naive CD4+ T cells sorted from a lymph node. These receptors were taken from a female donor with breast cancer. CDR3s include the opening cysteine and the closing phenylalanine or tryptophan. The D gene is left open where the match is weak. For some rows the clone size is stated as once, few or many, or as a class when expanded; others skip it.

D gene	CDR3 length	clone size	V gene	J gene	CDR3 protein	CDR3 DNA
TRBD2	18	.	TRBV7-3	TRBJ2-4	CASSLTGAGGAAKNIQYF	TGTGCCAGCAGCTTAACGGGAGCGGGAGGGGCCGCCAAAAACATTCAGTACTTC
TRBD2	14	many	TRBV7-9	TRBJ2-1	CASSLAGVRNEQFF	TGTGCCAGCAGCCTAGCGGGAGTCAGAAATGAGCAGTTCTTC
TRBD2	14	few	TRBV6-2/TRBV6-3	TRBJ2-1	CACRPGGQYNEQFF	TGTGCCTGCAGACCGGGGGGGCAATACAATGAGCAGTTCTTC
.	13	few	TRBV7-9	TRBJ2-7	CASSREGDYEQYF	TGTGCCAGCAGCCGAGAGGGGGACTACGAGCAGTACTTC
TRBD1	15	few	TRBV29-1	TRBJ2-3	CSVGTFLQGADTQYF	TGCAGCGTTGGTACGTTCCTACAGGGGGCAGATACGCAGTATTTT
.	11	.	TRBV7-9	TRBJ2-1	CASTGRGEQFF	TGTGCCAGCACGGGGCGGGGAGAGCAGTTCTTC
TRBD2	13	.	TRBV19	TRBJ2-3	CAISGSWDGTQYF	TGTGCCATCAGCGGGAGCTGGGACGGTACGCAGTATTTT
TRBD1	14	.	TRBV3-1	TRBJ1-1	CASSQDTGATEAFF	TGTGCCAGCAGCCAAGATACAGGGGCCACTGAAGCTTTCTTT
.	15	.	TRBV7-2	TRBJ2-5	CASSRFTGQQETQYF	TGTGCCAGCAGCCGATTCACCGGACAGCAAGAGACCCAGTACTTC
TRBD2	16	.	TRBV6-1	TRBJ2-7	CASSERAGREGYEQYF	TGTGCCAGCAGTGAAAGGGCGGGACGGGAGGGCTACGAGCAGTACTTC
.	15	.	TRBV4-2	TRBJ1-1	CASSQRKAGHTEAFF	TGTGCCAGCAGCCAACGCAAAGCAGGTCACACTGAAGCTTTCTTT
TRBD2	13	few	TRBV5-1	TRBJ2-1	CASRTSGSNEQFF	TGCGCCAGCAGGACTAGCGGGAGCAATGAGCAGTTCTTC
.	14	many	TRBV6-5	TRBJ2-5	CASSRQNTQETQYF	TGTGCCAGCAGTCGACAGAATACGCAAGAGACCCAGTACTTC
.	13	few	TRBV12-3/TRBV12-4	TRBJ1-1	CASSTLLETEAFF	TGTGCCAGCAGTACCCTTTTGGAGACTGAAGCTTTCTTT
.	14	few	TRBV6-5	TRBJ2-6	CASSWDTTLSVLTF	TGTGCCAGCAGTTGGGACACCACCTTGAGCGTCCTGACTTTC
TRBD1	16	many	TRBV6-5	TRBJ1-1	CASSYSKGTANTEAFF	TGTGCCAGCAGTTACTCGAAGGGGACAGCGAACACTGAAGCTTTCTTT
.	16	many	TRBV4-3	TRBJ2-1	CASSQVGEKVDNEQFF	TGCGCCAGCAGCCAAGTTGGGGAGAAGGTGGATAATGAGCAGTTCTTC
.	14	few	TRBV7-2	TRBJ1-5	CASSLDPNGSPQHF	TGTGCCAGCAGCTTAGACCCTAATGGGTCGCCCCAGCATTTT
TRBD1	16	.	TRBV3-1	TRBJ2-2	CASSQDRGQNTGELFF	TGTGCCAGCAGCCAAGACAGGGGGCAGAACACCGGGGAGCTGTTTTTT
TRBD2	12	few	TRBV20-1	TRBJ2-1	CSASSGRNEQFF	TGCAGTGCTTCTAGCGGGAGGAATGAGCAGTTCTTC